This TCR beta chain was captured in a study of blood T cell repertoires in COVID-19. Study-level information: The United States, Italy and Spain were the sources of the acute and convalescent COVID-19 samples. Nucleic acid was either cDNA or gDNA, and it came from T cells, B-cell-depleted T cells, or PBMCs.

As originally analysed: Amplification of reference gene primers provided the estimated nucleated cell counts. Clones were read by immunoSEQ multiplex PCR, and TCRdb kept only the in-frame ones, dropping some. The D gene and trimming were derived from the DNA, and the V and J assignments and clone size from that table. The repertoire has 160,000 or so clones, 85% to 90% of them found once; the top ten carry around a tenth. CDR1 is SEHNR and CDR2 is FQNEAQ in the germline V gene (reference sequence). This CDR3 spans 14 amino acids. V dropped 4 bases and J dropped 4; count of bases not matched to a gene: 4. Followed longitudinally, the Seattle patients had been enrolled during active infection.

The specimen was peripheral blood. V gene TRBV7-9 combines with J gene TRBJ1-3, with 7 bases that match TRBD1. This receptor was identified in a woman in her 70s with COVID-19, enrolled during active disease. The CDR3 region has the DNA TGTGCCAGCAGCTCACGGGACAGAGGAAACACCATATATTTT. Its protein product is CASSSRDRGNTIYF.